The 17 T cell receptor beta chains listed next were all sequenced from one sample in a study of early T cells in non-severe SARS-CoV-2 infection. TCRdb reanalysed the 5' RACE reads using MiXCR and keeps one entry per CDR3 protein. The data contain under 85,000 distinct CDR3 sequences, around 10% of them seen just once; the ten biggest clones take up around 2.4%. The material sequenced was whole blood. All receptors come from an adult who was a healthcare worker with PCR-confirmed SARS-CoV-2 infection or an uninfected control (not recorded which).

This clonotype was counted ten times or more. The genes are TRBV6-2 or TRBV6-3 and TRBJ1-2; TRBD1 matches at 10 bases. Unmatched junction bases numbered 7, after V lost 6 bases and J lost 6 bases. The CDR3 totals 14 residues. CDR1 and CDR2 (germline): MNHEY, SVGEGT. CDR3 in amino acids: CASRGTGEKNGYTF. The DNA for the CDR3 is TGTGCCAGCAGGGGGACAGGGGAGAAAAATGGCTACACCTTC.

The table lists this clonotype with many counts. CDR3 protein: CASSPTRGDLRSTEAFF. The CDR3 DNA sequence: TGTGCCAGCAGCCCGACGAGAGGGGACCTCAGGAGCACTGAAGCTTTCTTT. The V and J genes are TRBV7-9 and TRBJ1-1; D possibly corresponds to TRBD1 (5 bases). This CDR3 spans 17 amino acids. The V and J ends lost 5 bases and 4 bases respectively, with 23 bases between them. Germline V CDR1 and CDR2: SEHNR, FQNEAQ (reference sequence).

This clonotype showed up many times. The CDR3 DNA reads TGTGCCAGCGGACTACGACTAGCGGGGTACCTTGGGACCCAGTACTTC. Translated: CASGLRLAGYLGTQYF. The chain combines TRBV28 with TRBJ2-5; 11 nucleotides line up with TRBD2. Per germline, CDR1 MDHEN and CDR2 SYDVKM. The J segment lost 7 bases and the V segment lost 8 bases, leaving 15 bases of the junction unmatched. The CDR3 is 16 residues long.

The table lists this clonotype with a few counts. The rearrangement links TRBV20-1 to TRBJ2-3, with 15 bases lining up with TRBD2. CDR3 length: 17 amino acids. Germline V gene lookup returns CDR1 DFQATT and CDR2 SNEGSKA (reference sequence). The V segment lost 2 bases and the J segment 3 bases; nucleotides outside the gene matches: 6. CDR3 bases: TGCAGTGCTAGATGGACTAGCGGGGGGGCCGGGACAGATACGCAGTATTTT. As protein: CSARWTSGGAGTDTQYF.

In its sample, this clonotype was seen many times. The rearrangement links TRBV6-4 to TRBJ1-1, with no clear D. The CDR3 contains 13 residues. Germline CDR1 MRHNA, CDR2 SNTAGT. Trimming removed 3 bases at V and 8 bases at J, with 13 bases between. CDR3 loop: CASSESQAAEAFF. CDR3 DNA sequence: TGTGCCAGCAGTGAGTCCCAGGCGGCGGAAGCTTTCTTT.

This clonotype was found many times. V usage is TRBV10-2 and J usage is TRBJ1-1; maybe TRBD1 (6 bases). This CDR3 spans 14 amino acids. Germline V gene lookup returns CDR1 WSHSY and CDR2 SAAADI. With 2 bases removed from V and 1 base from J, the gap between germline ends came to 8 bases. The CDR3: CASSERGANTEAFF. The CDR3 region has the DNA TGCGCCAGCAGTGAGCGGGGGGCGAACACTGAAGCTTTCTTT.

In this sample, this clonotype turned up many times. V and J are TRBV24-1 and TRBJ2-5; D call uncertain. The CDR3 consists of 16 residues. V was clipped by 2 bases and J by 1 base, with 13 bases between them. Germline-derived CDR1 and CDR2 are KGHDR and SFDVKD. CDR3 sequence (DNA): TGTGCCACCAGTGATTATGTCTCGGACGGCCAAGAGACCCAGTACTTC. This encodes CATSDYVSDGQETQYF.

This clonotype was counted many times. The rearrangement joins TRBV30 to TRBJ1-1; 7 bases agree with TRBD1. The CDR3 length is 17 residues. The germline V gene encodes CDR1 GTSNPN and CDR2 SVGIG (reference sequence). V shed 2 bases and J 1 base; nucleotides not matched to a gene: 13. CDR3 in amino acids: CAWSIKGAAFPNTEAFF. The CDR3 bases are TGTGCCTGGAGTATTAAGGGGGCGGCTTTTCCGAACACTGAAGCTTTCTTT.

This clonotype showed up just a few times. The V and J genes are TRBV3-1 and TRBJ2-7; tentatively, D is TRBD2 (7 bases). This CDR3 has 16 residues. The germline CDR1 and CDR2 sequences are LGHDT and YNNKEL (reference sequence). V lost 4 bases, J lost 4 bases, and 20 bases lay in between. The CDR3 protein is CASSPRGGGGWYEQYF. CDR3 coding DNA: TGTGCCAGCAGCCCAAGGGGGGGTGGGGGCTGGTACGAGCAGTACTTC.

This clonotype was seen many times. This rearrangement joins TRBV6-6 to TRBJ2-1; 7 bases align to TRBD2. The V and J ends lost 0 bases and 3 bases, in that order; junction bases with no gene match: 14. This CDR3 spans 19 amino acids. Germline loops: CDR1 MNHNY, CDR2 SVGAGI (reference sequence). This CDR3 reads CASSYSPGREESYYNEQFF. DNA for the CDR3: TGTGCCAGCAGTTACTCCCCGGGGAGGGAAGAGTCCTACTACAATGAGCAGTTCTTC.

This clonotype appeared many times. CDR3 coding DNA: TGTGCCTCCACCCCGACAGCCCGGAACACCGGGGAGCTGTTTTTT. It is translated as CASTPTARNTGELFF. V is TRBV10-3 and J is TRBJ2-2, with D possibly being TRBD1 (5 bases). This CDR3 is built from 15 residues. Trimming shortened V by 11 bases and J by 1 base, and 17 bases separated the two germline ends. From germline, CDR1 is ENHRY and CDR2 SYGVKD.

The V and J genes are TRBV3-1 and TRBJ1-5, with D uncertain. V gave up 4 bases and J gave up 0 bases, with 13 bases separating them. Per germline, CDR1 LGHDT and CDR2 YNNKEL (reference sequence). The CDR3 totals 16 residues. The CDR3 DNA is TGTGCCAGCAGCCGCGTGGACCTTAATAGCAATCAGCCCCAGCATTTT. Translating it yields CASSRVDLNSNQPQHF.

This clonotype was recorded many times. This rearrangement joins TRBV7-9 to TRBJ2-1; 7 positions match TRBD1. Germline V gene data show CDR1 as SEHNR and CDR2 as FQNEAQ (reference sequence). Trimming cost V 5 bases and J 8 bases; bases outside gene matches: 15. This CDR3 contains 16 residues. The chain's CDR3 is CASSLGTAQFRDEQFF. The CDR3 DNA follows: TGTGCCAGCAGCCTCGGGACAGCCCAATTTAGGGATGAGCAGTTCTTC.

The chain combines TRBV29-1 with TRBJ2-7, with TRBD2 matching over 8 bases. The J segment lost 4 bases and the V segment lost 6 bases, leaving 8 bases of the junction unmatched. The CDR3 totals 13 residues. From germline, CDR1 is SQVTM and CDR2 ANQGSEA. The CDR3 DNA reads TGCAGCGTCGATAGCGGGATAGGTTACGAGCAGTACTTC. It is translated as CSVDSGIGYEQYF.

This clonotype was picked up a small number of times. This chain connects TRBV5-5 to TRBJ2-2; D not certain. The CDR3 loop spans 15 amino acids. The V end was cut by 3 bases, the J end by 6 bases, with 15 bases between. Germline lookup yields CDR1 SGHKS and CDR2 YYEKEE (reference sequence). The CDR3 coding sequence is TGTGCCAGCAGCTCCTTGGGTTCGATCTCCGGGGAGCTGTTTTTT. It encodes CASSSLGSISGELFF.

The chain combines TRBV7-2 with TRBJ2-2, with unresolved D. The CDR3 has 15 amino acids. Germline V lookup: CDR1 SGHTA, CDR2 FQGNSA. The V end was cut by 1 base, the J end by 2 bases, with 8 bases between. CDR3 in DNA: TGTGCCAGCAGCTTAGGCCCTCTCAACACCGGGGAGCTGTTTTTT. Translated, it gives CASSLGPLNTGELFF.

This clonotype was detected ten times or more. The J gene is TRBJ2-6, the V gene TRBV21-1. TRBV21-1 is designated a pseudogene. CDR3 size: 14 residues. The CDR3 is CASSASSGANVLTF. The CDR3 region has the DNA TGTGCCAGCAGCGCTTCCTCTGGGGCCAACGTCCTGACTTTC.